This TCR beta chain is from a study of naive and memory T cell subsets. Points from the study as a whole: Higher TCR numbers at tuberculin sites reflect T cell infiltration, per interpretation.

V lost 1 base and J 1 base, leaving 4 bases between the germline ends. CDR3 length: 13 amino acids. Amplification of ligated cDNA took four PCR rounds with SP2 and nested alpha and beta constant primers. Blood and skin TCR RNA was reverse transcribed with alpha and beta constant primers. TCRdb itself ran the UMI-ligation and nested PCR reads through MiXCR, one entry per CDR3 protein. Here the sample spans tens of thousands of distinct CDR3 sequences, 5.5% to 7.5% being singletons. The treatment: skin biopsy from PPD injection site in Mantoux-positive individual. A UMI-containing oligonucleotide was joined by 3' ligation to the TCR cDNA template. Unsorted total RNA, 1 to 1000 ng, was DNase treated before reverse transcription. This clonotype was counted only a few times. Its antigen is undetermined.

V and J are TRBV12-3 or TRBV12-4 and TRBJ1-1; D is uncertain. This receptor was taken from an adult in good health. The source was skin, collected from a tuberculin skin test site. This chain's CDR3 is CASSLGKNTEAFF. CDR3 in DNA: TGTGCCAGCAGTTTAGGGAAGAACACTGAAGCTTTCTTT.